This T cell receptor beta chain was sequenced during a study of blood T cell repertoires in COVID-19. Study background: Nucleic acid was either cDNA or gDNA, and it came from T cells, B-cell-depleted T cells, or PBMCs.

Original handling: Using reference gene primer amplification, nucleated cell counts were estimated. The repertoire was sequenced with immunoSEQ multiplex PCR; TCRdb's copy has only in-frame clones and lacks some. Clonal size and the V and J genes are those of that table, whereas D and trimming came from the DNA. Of over 55,000 clones in the sample, around 88% were seen once. CDR1 MNHEY and CDR2 SMNVEV come from the germline V gene (reference sequence). V was pared by 8 bases and J by 2 bases, with 16 bases of the junction left unmatched. The CDR3 sequence is 17 residues long. The chain couples TRBV27 to TRBJ2-3; 7 positions match TRBD2. The sequence was collected from a woman older than 75 with acute or convalescent COVID-19. Material: peripheral blood. The CDR3 sequence is CASRKEGLAVYTDTQYF. DNA of the CDR3: TGTGCCAGCCGCAAGGAGGGGCTAGCGGTTTACACAGATACGCAGTATTTT.